The rows below give T cell receptor beta chains drawn from one sample of a study of T cell responses to AZD1222 COVID-19 vaccine. Sequenced by immunoSEQ multiplex PCR; TCRdb stores in-frame clones only, minus some. The table records 20,000 or so clones, approximately 84% of them present only once. Sequences were derived from peripheral blood, sampled 28 days after the second AZD1222 dose. The receptors derive from an adult who received the AZD1222 COVID-19 vaccine. The CDR3 runs from the conserved cysteine through the conserved F or W. The order of the fields is D gene, J gene, V gene, clone size, CDR3 DNA, CDR3 protein. D genes are given only for firm matches. Not every row has a clone size; where given, it reads once, few, many or a size class.

>.|TRBJ2-7|TRBV7-2|.
TGTGCCAGCAGCATAACCTACGAGCAGTACTTC
CASSITYEQYF
>.|TRBJ2-5|TRBV28|.
TGTGCCAGCAGTTCCGACGGCCTCGGGTACTTC
CASSSDGLGYF
>.|TRBJ2-3|TRBV6-5|once
TGTGCCAGCATTCCTTTCGGGGCGGGAGATACGCAGTATTTT
CASIPFGAGDTQYF
>TRBD2|TRBJ2-3|TRBV5-1|.
TGCGCCAGCAGAAGAGCGGGGACAGATACGCAGTATTTT
CASRRAGTDTQYF
>.|TRBJ2-7|TRBV14|few
TGTGCCAGCAGCCCGGGACTCTCCCTCTACGAGCAGTACTTC
CASSPGLSLYEQYF
>.|TRBJ1-3|TRBV30|few
TGTGCCTGGAGCGGGACGGCCGGGGACACCATATATTTT
CAWSGTAGDTIYF
>TRBD2|TRBJ2-1|TRBV7-8|.
TGTGCCAGCAGCTTAGCCGGGGAGGGCGTGGGCGAGCAGTTCTTC
CASSLAGEGVGEQFF
>.|TRBJ1-1|TRBV7-9|.
TGTGCCAGCAGCTTAGTTCCAGGGATGAACACTGAAGCTTTCTTT
CASSLVPGMNTEAFF
>.|TRBJ2-4|TRBV10-2|.
TGCGCCAGCAGTGATGCAGGGATGAACATTCAGTACTTC
CASSDAGMNIQYF
>.|TRBJ1-2|TRBV19|.
TGTGCCAGTAGTCCCTACCCCGGGACAAACTATGGCTACACCTTC
CASSPYPGTNYGYTF
>TRBD2|TRBJ2-7|TRBV6-2/TRBV6-3|.
TGTGCCAGCAGTTCCTGGACTAGCGGTTCCTACGAGCAGTACTTC
CASSSWTSGSYEQYF
>.|TRBJ2-6|TRBV13|.
TGTGCCAGCAGCCCTGGGAGGGGGAACTCTGGGGCCAACGTCCTGACTTTC
CASSPGRGNSGANVLTF
>.|TRBJ1-4|TRBV9|.
TGTGCCAGCAGCTTCAGAGGTGGGGGGGTAAATGAAAAACTGTTTTTT
CASSFRGGGVNEKLFF
>.|TRBJ1-1|TRBV18|.
TGTGCCAGCTCGTGGGGGTGGAGGAACACTGAAGCTTTCTTT
CASSWGWRNTEAFF
>.|TRBJ1-2|TRBV19|once
TGTGCCAGTAGTACCGGGACGGTCTCCGGCTACACCTTC
CASSTGTVSGYTF
>TRBD1|TRBJ2-7|TRBV18|.
TGTGCCAGCTCACCCGGGACAGGTGAGGAGCAGTACTTC
CASSPGTGEEQYF
>.|TRBJ1-5|TRBV4-1|.
TGCGCCAGCAGCCACCGTATCGTGGGGGACAATCAGCCCCAGCATTTT
CASSHRIVGDNQPQHF
>TRBD2|TRBJ2-1|TRBV10-3|.
TGTGCCATCAGTGGGGGACTAGCGGGGGGCTCCTACAATGAGCAGTTCTTC
CAISGGLAGGSYNEQFF